This is a list of T cell receptor beta chains from one sample in a study of T cell responses to AZD1222 COVID-19 vaccine. The table came from immunoSEQ multiplex PCR; TCRdb's copy has only in-frame clones and leaves some out. The sample consists of 130,000 to 150,000 clones, about nine tenths of them appearing once. Sequencing used peripheral blood, obtained on day 0 of MenACWY control vaccination. These receptors originate from an adult in good health. CDR3s include the opening cysteine and the closing phenylalanine or tryptophan. The order of the fields is clone size, D gene, J gene, V gene, CDR3 protein, CDR3 DNA. D genes are given only for firm matches. Rows give clone size only sometimes, using once, few, many, or a class for an expanded clone.

size: -
D: -
J: TRBJ2-7
V: TRBV3-1/TRBV3-2
CDR3: CASSQGIGEQYF
DNA: TGTGCCAGCAGCCAAGGGATAGGGGAGCAGTACTTC

size: -
D: TRBD1
J: TRBJ1-4
V: TRBV28
CDR3: CASLQGANEKLFF
DNA: TGTGCCAGTCTACAGGGGGCAAATGAAAAACTGTTTTTT

size: -
D: -
J: TRBJ2-2
V: TRBV6-4
CDR3: CASSQGPATGELFF
DNA: TGTGCCAGCAGTCAGGGTCCGGCCACCGGGGAGCTGTTTTTT

size: -
D: TRBD2
J: TRBJ2-2
V: TRBV11-2
CDR3: CASSLRLAGFGELFF
DNA: TGTGCCAGCAGCTTACGGTTAGCGGGGTTCGGGGAGCTGTTTTTT

size: few
D: -
J: TRBJ1-2
V: TRBV4-1
CDR3: CASSQHSGYTF
DNA: TGCGCCAGCAGCCAGCACTCTGGCTACACCTTC

size: -
D: -
J: TRBJ1-4
V: TRBV7-9
CDR3: CASSLGSRGWKLFF
DNA: TGTGCCAGCAGCCTAGGGAGTCGGGGTTGGAAACTGTTTTTT

size: few
D: -
J: TRBJ2-5
V: TRBV29-1
CDR3: CSVLSVAETQYF
DNA: TGCAGCGTTCTCTCGGTAGCCGAGACCCAGTACTTC

size: -
D: -
J: TRBJ1-2
V: TRBV4-1
CDR3: CASSPLARADYGYTF
DNA: TGCGCCAGCAGCCCCTTGGCGAGAGCGGACTATGGCTACACCTTC

size: -
D: TRBD1
J: TRBJ2-3
V: TRBV7-9
CDR3: CASSLDRQGPDTQYF
DNA: TGTGCCAGCAGCTTAGACCGACAGGGCCCAGATACGCAGTATTTT

size: once
D: TRBD2
J: TRBJ2-5
V: TRBV11-2
CDR3: CASSFYGSRGGQETQYF
DNA: TGTGCCAGCAGCTTCTATGGCTCACGGGGAGGGCAAGAGACCCAGTACTTC

size: -
D: TRBD1
J: TRBJ2-7
V: TRBV29-1
CDR3: CSVVGQGYSSYEQYF
DNA: TGCAGCGTTGTTGGACAGGGGTATTCGTCCTACGAGCAGTACTTC

size: -
D: TRBD1
J: TRBJ1-2
V: TRBV6-5
CDR3: CASSPTGDYGYTF
DNA: TGTGCCAGCAGCCCGACAGGGGACTATGGCTACACCTTC

size: -
D: TRBD1
J: TRBJ1-1
V: TRBV27
CDR3: CASSPRQGVNTEAFF
DNA: TGTGCCAGCAGTCCCCGACAGGGGGTGAACACTGAAGCTTTCTTT

size: -
D: -
J: TRBJ1-6
V: TRBV29-1
CDR3: CGVQGPDSPLHF
DNA: TGCGGAGTACAGGGTCCCGATTCACCCCTCCACTTT